The 23 T cell receptor beta chains in this list originate from one sample, sequenced in a study of read filtering for tumor transcriptome and immune sequencing. The library was built from about 400 ng RNA with molecular barcoded adaptors for alpha/delta and beta/gamma chains. Each CDR3 protein is one row after TCRdb ran MiXCR on the reads. The table records roughly 93,000 distinct CDR3 sequences, roughly 21% of them present only once. Sequencing used a population of CD138-negative cells sorted from bone marrow. Every receptor here comes from a donor at least 40 years old with multiple myeloma.

Concerning this clonotype: Possible read error: a much larger clone is one base away. The gene calls are TRBV6-6 and TRBJ2-7; D is possibly TRBD1 (5 bases). This CDR3 is 12 amino acids long. CDR1 and CDR2 from the germline V gene are MNHNY and SVGAGI (reference sequence). The CDR3 DNA sequence: TGTGCCTGCAGTTCCCGACAGCGCGAGCAGTACTTC. It encodes CACSSRQREQYF.

In the case of this clonotype: A much larger clonotype is one base distant, so this may be a read error. This rearrangement joins TRBV6-5 to TRBJ2-6; no clear D gene. The CDR3 has 16 residues. V lost 4 bases, J lost 0 bases, and 10 bases lay in between. Germline V CDR1 and CDR2: MNHEY, SVGAGI. The CDR3 loop is CASSCSSRSGANVLTF. The CDR3 nucleotides are TGTGCCAGCAGTTGCTCGTCTCGCTCTGGGGCCAACGTCCTGACTTTC.

The chain uses TRBV2 and TRBJ2-5; the match to TRBD2 covers 9 bases. Germline lookup yields CDR1 SNHLY and CDR2 FYNNEI. This CDR3 is 14 amino acids long. The trim removed 8 bases at V and 5 bases at J, leaving 9 bases unmatched. CDR3: CASRRRGTSETQYF. CDR3 DNA sequence: TGTGCCAGCCGCCGACGTGGGACTAGCGAGACCCAGTACTTC.

This clonotype turned up a few times. The rearrangement uses TRBV19 and TRBJ1-1; unclear D gene. Deletions cut 6 bases from V and 0 bases from J, with 17 bases between. Germline values: CDR1 LNHDA, CDR2 SQIVND (reference sequence). The CDR3 extends over 16 amino acids. The DNA for the CDR3 is TGTGCCAGTAGGAGTGAGGCCAGATCAATGAACACTGAAGCTTTCTTT. Protein: CASRSEARSMNTEAFF.

This clonotype showed up many times. This rearrangement joins TRBV9 to TRBJ1-1; TRBD1 agrees at 9 bases. V was pared by 3 bases and J by 10 bases, with 13 bases of the junction left unmatched. The CDR3 has 15 amino acids. Germline lookup yields CDR1 SGDLS and CDR2 YYNGEE. The CDR3 DNA follows: TGTGCCAGCAGCGGCCGGGACAGGGAGGGGAGCGGAGCTTTCTTT. It translates to CASSGRDREGSGAFF.

This clonotype was detected ten times or more. The V and J genes are TRBV20-1 and TRBJ2-5; TRBD2 aligns across 8 bases. This CDR3 is built from 14 residues. Germline trimming cut 6 bases from V and 4 bases from J; bases unmatched to any gene: 10. Looked up from germline, CDR1 is DFQATT and CDR2 is SNEGSKA (reference sequence). In DNA, the CDR3 is TGCAGTGCCCGTACCGGGACTAGAGGAGAGACCCAGTACTTC. It specifies CSARTGTRGETQYF.

Comment on this clonotype: The junction differs from germline at one of its ends, possibly a read error. The chain uses TRBV30 and TRBJ1-6, with D hard to call. This CDR3 comprises 15 residues. CDR1 is GTSNPN, CDR2 SVGIG, per germline (reference sequence). The CDR3 protein is CAWSVGSSYNSLLHF. CDR3 nucleotide sequence: TGTGCCTGGAGTGTTGGAAGCTCCTATAATTCACTCCTCCACTTT.

V and J are TRBV6-2 or TRBV6-3 and TRBJ1-3; no clear D. The CDR3 consists of 14 residues. Looked up from germline, CDR1 is MNHEY and CDR2 is SVGEGT. Between the trimmed V and J ends, which lost 5 bases and 2 bases, there was a span of 10 bases. The CDR3 DNA is TGTGCCAGCAGTCGACCCTCGACTGGAAACACCATATATTTT. Its protein is CASSRPSTGNTIYF.

In its sample, this clonotype was seen many times. This chain uses TRBV5-1 with TRBJ2-7, with D perhaps assigned TRBD1 or TRBD2 (6 bases each). The CDR3 is made up of 14 amino acids. With 0 bases removed from V and 3 bases from J, the gap between germline ends came to 10 bases. CDR1 is SGHRS, CDR2 YFSETQ, per germline. The CDR3 DNA sequence: TGCGCCAGCAGCTTGGCCAGGGGAGGCTACGAGCAGTACTTC. This translates into CASSLARGGYEQYF. Full variable domain (missing parts from reference TRBV5-1 and TRBJ2-7): KAGVTQTPRYLIKTRGQQVTLSCSPISGHRSVSWYQQTPGQGLQFLFEYFSETQRNKGNFPGRFSGRQFSNSRSEMNVSTLELGDSALYLCASSLARGGYEQYFGPGTRLTVT.

To note about this clonotype: A much more abundant neighbour one base away suggests this may be a read error. The chain has TRBV5-1 and TRBJ1-1, with no clear D. CDR3 length: 14 amino acids. Per the germline V gene, CDR1 is SGHRS and CDR2 is YFSETQ. Trimming stripped 4 bases from V and 1 base from J, with 11 bases between. CDR3: CASSRGTENTEAFF. As DNA, the CDR3 is TGCGCCAGCAGCCGGGGAACAGAGAACACTGAAGCTTTCTTT.

The V gene is TRBV2, the J gene TRBJ2-5, with TRBD1 matching over 7 bases. V was pared by 7 bases and J by 5 bases, with 7 bases of the junction left unmatched. The CDR3 is 13 amino acids. Per the germline V gene, CDR1 is SNHLY and CDR2 is FYNNEI. CDR3 coding DNA: TGTGCCAGCATCTTGAGGGGGCAGGAGACCCAGTACTTC. Protein product: CASILRGQETQYF.

This clonotype occurred many times. The rearrangement joins TRBV6-6 to TRBJ1-1; weak D call: TRBD1 (5 bases). Germline assignment: CDR1 MNHNY and CDR2 SVGAGI (reference sequence). The CDR3 length is 15 residues. V was trimmed by 4 bases and J by 1 base, leaving 13 bases between them. This CDR3 is CASSSLRAKNTEAFF. For the CDR3, the DNA is TGTGCCAGCAGTTCCCTCAGGGCGAAGAACACTGAAGCTTTCTTT.

This clonotype was observed many times. J is TRBJ2-7 and V is TRBV4-1; 12 bases map to TRBD2. The length of the CDR3 is 16 residues. V shed 4 bases, J shed 3 bases, and the junction held 7 bases outside the gene matches. Looked up from germline, CDR1 is MGHRA and CDR2 is YSYEKL. CDR3 bases: TGCGCCAGCAGCCCCACACTAGCGGGGGGCCTCTACGAGCAGTACTTC. Residues: CASSPTLAGGLYEQYF.

This clonotype was recorded a few times. This chain uses TRBV28 with TRBJ1-2; D remains ambiguous. CDR3 length equals 14 residues. V gave up 6 bases and J gave up 4 bases, with 15 bases separating them. CDR1 and CDR2 (germline): MDHEN, SYDVKM. The DNA for the CDR3 is TGTGCCAGCAGGGGGAAAGGGATGGGCTATGGCTACACCTTC. Translation: CASRGKGMGYGYTF.

Details on this clonotype: A clone one base away is much larger, so this may be a read error. J is TRBJ2-5 and V is TRBV20-1; D is tentatively TRBD1 or TRBD2 (5 bases each). There are 13 residues in the CDR3. V lost 5 bases, J lost 2 bases, and 12 bases lay in between. CDR1 DFQATT and CDR2 SNEGSKA come from the germline V gene (reference sequence). The CDR3 nucleotides are TGCAGTGCTCCAGGGAGACGTCAAGAGACCCAGTACTTC. It specifies CSAPGRRQETQYF.

The rearrangement uses TRBV28 and TRBJ1-5; D perhaps matches TRBD1 (6 bases). The germline gives CDR1 MDHEN, CDR2 SYDVKM. This CDR3 has 14 residues. Trimming took 6 bases from V and 6 from J, leaving 15 bases between them. The CDR3 DNA reads as TGTGCCAGCAGCCCTGTAGGGGGAAGTCAGCCCCAGCATTTT. Amino acids: CASSPVGGSQPQHF.

This clonotype has more than one count but fewer than ten. The J gene is TRBJ2-1, the V gene TRBV7-6; D is unresolved. V lost 1 base and J lost 2, with 9 bases in between. The germline V gene encodes CDR1 SGHVS and CDR2 FNYEAQ. The CDR3 runs to 15 residues. The CDR3 region has the DNA TGTGCCAGCAGCTTAGAGCTAGTCGCCTACAATGAGCAGTTCTTC. As protein: CASSLELVAYNEQFF.

By sample fraction, this clonotype is medium-sized. This chain connects TRBV7-2 to TRBJ2-7; D unclear. The CDR3 is 13 amino acids. Trimming took off 2 bases at V and 2 bases at J, with 7 bases between the two ends. Germline CDR1 SGHTA, CDR2 FQGNSA. The CDR3 DNA is TGTGCCAGCAGCTTATACAAAACCTACGAGCAGTACTTC. Its protein is CASSLYKTYEQYF.

The genes are TRBV2 and TRBJ1-1, with D perhaps matching TRBD1 (5 bases). CDR3 length equals 13 residues. V lost 7 bases to trimming and J lost 2 bases, with 11 bases between them. Per the germline V gene, CDR1 is SNHLY and CDR2 is FYNNEI. CDR3: CASNPTVNTEAFF. As DNA, the CDR3 is TGTGCCAGCAACCCGACAGTAAACACTGAAGCTTTCTTT.

This clonotype was counted ten times or more. This chain uses TRBV10-2 with TRBJ2-1; D remains ambiguous. The CDR3 totals 14 residues. V was pared by 6 bases and J by 0 bases, with 9 bases between. Looked up from germline, CDR1 is WSHSY and CDR2 is SAAADI. CDR3 sequence (DNA): TGCGCCAGCAGGGTGACAAGCTCCTACAATGAGCAGTTCTTC. Translating it yields CASRVTSSYNEQFF.

The sample holds many counts of this clonotype. The chain joins TRBV4-1 to TRBJ1-1, with a possible D match to TRBD1 (5 bases). In germline, CDR1 is MGHRA, CDR2 YSYEKL. The CDR3 length is 14 residues. Trimming shortened V by 4 bases and J by 5 bases, and 14 bases separated the two germline ends. CDR3: CASSLDGGETEAFF. CDR3 DNA: TGCGCCAGCAGCCTAGACGGGGGGGAAACTGAAGCTTTCTTT.

A remark on this clonotype: Just one base apart from a much larger clone, this may be a read error. The J gene is TRBJ2-2, the V gene TRBV2, with D perhaps TRBD1 (5 bases). From germline, CDR1 is SNHLY and CDR2 FYNNEI. CDR3 size: 14 residues. The V end was cut by 6 bases, the J end by 2 bases, with 10 bases between. The CDR3 here is CASRRRANTGELFF. CDR3 sequence (DNA): TGTGCCAGCAGGCGCAGGGCAAACACCGGGGAGCTGTTTTTT.

This clonotype came up many times. This sequence joins TRBV6-5 and TRBJ2-6; possible D gene TRBD1, 6 bases. CDR3 length: 13 amino acids. Trimming took 11 bases from V and 4 from J, leaving 12 bases between them. In germline, CDR1 is MNHEY, CDR2 SVGAGI. The CDR3 nucleotides read TGTGCCTCAAGGGGGACGGGGGCCAACGTCCTGACTTTC. This gives the protein CASRGTGANVLTF.